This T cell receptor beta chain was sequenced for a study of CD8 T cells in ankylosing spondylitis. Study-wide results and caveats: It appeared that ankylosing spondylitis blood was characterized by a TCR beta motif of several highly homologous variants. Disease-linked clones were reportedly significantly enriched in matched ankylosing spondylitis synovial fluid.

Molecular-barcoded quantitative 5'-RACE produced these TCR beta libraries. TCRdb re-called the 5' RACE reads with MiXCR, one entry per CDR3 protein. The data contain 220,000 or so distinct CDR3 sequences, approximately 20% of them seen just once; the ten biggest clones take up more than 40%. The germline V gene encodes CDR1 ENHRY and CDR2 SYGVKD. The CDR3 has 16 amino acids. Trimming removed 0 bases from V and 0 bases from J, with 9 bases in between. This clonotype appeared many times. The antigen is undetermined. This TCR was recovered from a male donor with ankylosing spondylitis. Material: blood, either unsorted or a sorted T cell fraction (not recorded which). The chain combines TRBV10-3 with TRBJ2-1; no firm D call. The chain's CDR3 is CAISESYLNSYNEQFF. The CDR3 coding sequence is TGTGCCATCAGTGAGTCGTACCTAAACTCCTACAATGAGCAGTTCTTC.